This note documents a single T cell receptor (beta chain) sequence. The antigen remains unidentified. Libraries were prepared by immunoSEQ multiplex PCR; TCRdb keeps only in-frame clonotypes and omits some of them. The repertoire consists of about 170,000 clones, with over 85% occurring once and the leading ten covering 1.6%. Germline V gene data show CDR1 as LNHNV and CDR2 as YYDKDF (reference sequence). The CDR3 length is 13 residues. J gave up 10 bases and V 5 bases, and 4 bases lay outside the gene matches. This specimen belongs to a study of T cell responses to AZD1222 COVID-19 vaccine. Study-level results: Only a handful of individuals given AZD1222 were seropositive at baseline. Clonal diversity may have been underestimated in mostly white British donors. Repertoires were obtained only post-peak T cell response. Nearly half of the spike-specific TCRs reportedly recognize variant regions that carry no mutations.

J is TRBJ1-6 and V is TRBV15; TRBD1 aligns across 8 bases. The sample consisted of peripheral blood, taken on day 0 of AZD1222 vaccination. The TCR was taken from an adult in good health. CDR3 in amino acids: CATSLRGRSPLHF. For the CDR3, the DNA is TGTGCCACCAGCCTCAGGGGGCGATCACCCCTCCACTTT.